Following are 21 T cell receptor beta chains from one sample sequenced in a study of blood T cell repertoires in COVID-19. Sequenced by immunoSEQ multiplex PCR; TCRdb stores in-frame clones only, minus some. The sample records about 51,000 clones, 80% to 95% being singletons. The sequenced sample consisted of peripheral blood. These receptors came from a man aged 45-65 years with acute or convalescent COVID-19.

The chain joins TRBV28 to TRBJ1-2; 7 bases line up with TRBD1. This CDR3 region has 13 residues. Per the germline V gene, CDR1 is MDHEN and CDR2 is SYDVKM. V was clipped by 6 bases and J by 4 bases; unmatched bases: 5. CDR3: CASSPGTVYGYTF. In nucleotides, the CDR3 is TGTGCCAGCAGCCCTGGGACAGTCTATGGCTACACCTTC.

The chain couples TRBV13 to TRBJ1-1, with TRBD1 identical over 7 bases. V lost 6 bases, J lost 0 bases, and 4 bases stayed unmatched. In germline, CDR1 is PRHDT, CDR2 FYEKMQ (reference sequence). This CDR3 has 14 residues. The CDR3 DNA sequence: TGTGCCAGCAGACGGGACAGCTTGAACACTGAAGCTTTCTTT. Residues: CASRRDSLNTEAFF.

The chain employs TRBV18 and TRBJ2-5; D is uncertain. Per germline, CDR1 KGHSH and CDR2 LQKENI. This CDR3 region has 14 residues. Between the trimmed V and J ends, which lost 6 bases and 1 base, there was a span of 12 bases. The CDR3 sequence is CASSPPTGQETQYF. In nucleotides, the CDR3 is TGTGCCAGCTCCCCCCCGACGGGCCAAGAGACCCAGTACTTC.

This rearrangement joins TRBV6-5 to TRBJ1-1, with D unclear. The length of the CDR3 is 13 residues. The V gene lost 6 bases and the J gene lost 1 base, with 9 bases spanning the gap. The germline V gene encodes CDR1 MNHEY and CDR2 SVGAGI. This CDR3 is CASSQRQNTEAFF. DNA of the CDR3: TGTGCCAGCAGCCAACGACAGAACACTGAAGCTTTCTTT.

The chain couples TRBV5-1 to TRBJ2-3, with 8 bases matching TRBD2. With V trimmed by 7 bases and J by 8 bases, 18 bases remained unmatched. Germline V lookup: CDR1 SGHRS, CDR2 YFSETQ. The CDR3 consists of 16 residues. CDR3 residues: CASFLRPAGDETTQYF. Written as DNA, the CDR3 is TGCGCCAGCTTCCTACGGCCAGCGGGGGATGAGACTACGCAGTATTTT.

The CDR3 bases are TGTGCCTGGAGTGGGACCTCGGGACAAGTGGTCAATCAGCCCCAGCATTTT. Translation: CAWSGTSGQVVNQPQHF. The chain uses TRBV30 and TRBJ1-5, with D possibly matching TRBD1 (6 bases). The germline V gene has CDR1 GTSNPN and CDR2 SVGIG (reference sequence). The germline V and J ends were trimmed by 1 base and 3 bases, with 19 bases remaining between them. CDR3 size: 17 residues.

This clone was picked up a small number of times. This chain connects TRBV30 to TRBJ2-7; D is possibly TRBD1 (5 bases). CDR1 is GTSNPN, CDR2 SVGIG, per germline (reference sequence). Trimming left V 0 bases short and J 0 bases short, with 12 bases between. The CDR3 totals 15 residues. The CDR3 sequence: CAWSVGGASSYEQYF. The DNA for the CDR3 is TGTGCCTGGAGTGTGGGTGGGGCCTCCTCCTACGAGCAGTACTTC.

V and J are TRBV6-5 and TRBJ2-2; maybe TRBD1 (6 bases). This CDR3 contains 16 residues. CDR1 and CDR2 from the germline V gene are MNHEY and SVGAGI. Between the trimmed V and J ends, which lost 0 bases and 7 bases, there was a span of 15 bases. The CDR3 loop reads CASSYSRMAGVGELFF. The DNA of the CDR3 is TGTGCCAGCAGTTACTCCCGGATGGCAGGGGTCGGGGAGCTGTTTTTT.

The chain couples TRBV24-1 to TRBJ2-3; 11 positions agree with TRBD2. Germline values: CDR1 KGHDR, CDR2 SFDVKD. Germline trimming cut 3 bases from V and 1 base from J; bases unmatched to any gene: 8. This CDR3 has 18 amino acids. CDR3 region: CATSDTSGGLGGTDTQYF. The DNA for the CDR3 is TGTGCCACCAGTGATACTAGCGGGGGCTTGGGGGGCACAGATACGCAGTATTTT.

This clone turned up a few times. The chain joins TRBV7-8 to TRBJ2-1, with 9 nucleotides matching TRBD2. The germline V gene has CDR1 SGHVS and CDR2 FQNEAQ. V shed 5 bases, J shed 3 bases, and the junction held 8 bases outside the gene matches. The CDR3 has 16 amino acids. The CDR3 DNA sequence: TGTGCCAGCAGCCGAGCTAGCGGGGTCCGCTACAATGAGCAGTTCTTC. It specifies CASSRASGVRYNEQFF.

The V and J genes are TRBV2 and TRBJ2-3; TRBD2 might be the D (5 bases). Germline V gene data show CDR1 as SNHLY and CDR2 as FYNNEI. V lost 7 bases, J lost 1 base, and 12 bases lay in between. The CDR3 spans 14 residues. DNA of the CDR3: TGTGCCAGCACGGTAGGACTGGGCACAGATACGCAGTATTTT. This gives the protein CASTVGLGTDTQYF.

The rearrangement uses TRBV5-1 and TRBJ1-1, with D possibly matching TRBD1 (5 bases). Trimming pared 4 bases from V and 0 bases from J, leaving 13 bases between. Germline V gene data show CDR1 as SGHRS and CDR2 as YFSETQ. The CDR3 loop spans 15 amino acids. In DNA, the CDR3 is TGCGCCAGCAGCCAGGATCAGGGAATGAACACTGAAGCTTTCTTT. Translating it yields CASSQDQGMNTEAFF. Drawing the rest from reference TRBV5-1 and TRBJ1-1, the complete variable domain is KAGVTQTPRYLIKTRGQQVTLSCSPISGHRSVSWYQQTPGQGLQFLFEYFSETQRNKGNFPGRFSGRQFSNSRSEMNVSTLELGDSALYLCASSQDQGMNTEAFFGQGTRLTVV.

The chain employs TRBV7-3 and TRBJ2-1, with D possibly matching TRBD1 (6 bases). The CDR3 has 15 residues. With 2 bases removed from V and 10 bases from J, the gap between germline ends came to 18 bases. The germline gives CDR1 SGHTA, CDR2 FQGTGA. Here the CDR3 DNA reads TGTGCCAGCAGCTTATCCAATTCAGGGGTTAACGAGCAGTTCTTC. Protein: CASSLSNSGVNEQFF. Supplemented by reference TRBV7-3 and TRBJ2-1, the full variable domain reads GAGVSQTPSNKVTEKGKYVELRCDPISGHTALYWYRQSLGQGPEFLIYFQGTGAADDSGLPNDRFFAVRPEGSVSTLKIQRTERGDSAVYLCASSLSNSGVNEQFFGPGTRLTVL.

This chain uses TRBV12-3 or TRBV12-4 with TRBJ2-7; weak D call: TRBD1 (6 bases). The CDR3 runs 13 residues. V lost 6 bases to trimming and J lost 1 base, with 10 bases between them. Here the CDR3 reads CASRPQGSYEQYF. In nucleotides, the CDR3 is TGTGCCAGCAGACCACAGGGATCCTACGAGCAGTACTTC.

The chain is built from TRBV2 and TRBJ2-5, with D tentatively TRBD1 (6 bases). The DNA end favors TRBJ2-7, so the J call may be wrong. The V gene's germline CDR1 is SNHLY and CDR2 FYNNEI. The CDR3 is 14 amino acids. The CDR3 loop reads CASSEHRVNYEQYF. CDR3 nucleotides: TGTGCCAGCAGTGAACACAGGGTAAACTACGAGCAGTACTTC.

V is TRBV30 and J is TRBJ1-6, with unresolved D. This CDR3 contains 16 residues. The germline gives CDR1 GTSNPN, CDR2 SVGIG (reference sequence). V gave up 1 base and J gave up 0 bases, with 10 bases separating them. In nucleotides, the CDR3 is TGTGCCTGGAGTGATAAGTGGAGCTCCTATAATTCACCCCTCCACTTT. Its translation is CAWSDKWSSYNSPLHF.

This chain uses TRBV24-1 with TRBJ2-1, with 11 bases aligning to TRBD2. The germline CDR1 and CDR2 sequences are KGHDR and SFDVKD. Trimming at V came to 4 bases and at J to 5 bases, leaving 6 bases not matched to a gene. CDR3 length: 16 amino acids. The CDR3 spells CATSEQLAGAHNEQFF. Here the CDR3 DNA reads TGTGCCACCAGTGAACAACTAGCGGGGGCCCACAATGAGCAGTTCTTC.

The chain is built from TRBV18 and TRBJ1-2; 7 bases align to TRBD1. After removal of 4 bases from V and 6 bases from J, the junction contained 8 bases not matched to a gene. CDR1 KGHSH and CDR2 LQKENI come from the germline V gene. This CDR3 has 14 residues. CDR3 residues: CASSLSQGDHGYTF. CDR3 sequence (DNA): TGTGCCAGCTCACTATCTCAGGGGGATCATGGCTACACCTTC.

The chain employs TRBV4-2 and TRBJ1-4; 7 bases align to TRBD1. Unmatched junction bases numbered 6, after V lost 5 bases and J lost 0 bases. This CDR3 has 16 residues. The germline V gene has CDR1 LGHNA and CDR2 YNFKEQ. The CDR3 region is CASSKQGSATNEKLFF. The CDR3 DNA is TGTGCCAGCAGCAAACAGGGGTCTGCAACTAATGAAAAACTGTTTTTT.

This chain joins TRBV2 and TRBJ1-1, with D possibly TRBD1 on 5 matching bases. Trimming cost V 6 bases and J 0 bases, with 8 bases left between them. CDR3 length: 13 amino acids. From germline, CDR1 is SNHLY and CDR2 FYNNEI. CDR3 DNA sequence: TGTGCCAGCAGCCAGGGTCTGAACACTGAAGCTTTCTTT. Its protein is CASSQGLNTEAFF.

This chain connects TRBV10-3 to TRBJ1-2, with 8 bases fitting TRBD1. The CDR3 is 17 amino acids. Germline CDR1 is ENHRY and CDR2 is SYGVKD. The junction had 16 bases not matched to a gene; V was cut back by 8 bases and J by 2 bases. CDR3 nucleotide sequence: TGTGCCATCCGAAGGATGTCCGTGGGACAGGAGAACTATGGCTACACCTTC. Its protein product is CAIRRMSVGQENYGYTF.